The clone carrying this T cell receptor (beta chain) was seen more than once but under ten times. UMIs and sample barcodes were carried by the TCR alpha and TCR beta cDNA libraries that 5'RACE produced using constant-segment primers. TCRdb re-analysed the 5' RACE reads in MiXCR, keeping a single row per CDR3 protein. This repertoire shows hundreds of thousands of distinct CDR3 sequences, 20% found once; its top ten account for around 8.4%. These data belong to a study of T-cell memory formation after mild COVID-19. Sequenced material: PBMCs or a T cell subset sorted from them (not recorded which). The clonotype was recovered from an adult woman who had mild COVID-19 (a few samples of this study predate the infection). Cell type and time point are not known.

CDR3 sequence (DNA): TGTGCCAGCAGCCTAGCGGGAGAGGCAGATACGCAGTATTTT. Amino acids: CASSLAGEADTQYF. The chain has TRBV5-4 and TRBJ2-3; 10 bases agree with TRBD2. The CDR3 contains 14 residues. Germline lookup yields CDR1 SGHNT and CDR2 YYREEE (reference sequence). With V trimmed by 4 bases and J by 4 bases, 3 bases remained unmatched.